This TCR beta chain was retrieved from a study of blood T cell repertoires in COVID-19. Study information: PBMCs, B-cell-depleted T cells, or T cells provided the cDNA or gDNA that made up the material.

Authors' methods: Reference gene primer amplification yielded estimated nucleated cell counts. Sequencing used immunoSEQ multiplex PCR; TCRdb keeps in-frame clones, though not all of them. V and J calls and clone size are as listed in that table; D and trimming were resolved from the DNA. The repertoire has 200,000 or so clones, 80% of them found once; the top ten carry less than 8%. Enrollees, about 18 to 95 years old, lived in approximately 25 US areas. Cohort allocation depended upon clinical history that participants reported. V dropped 0 bases and J dropped 5 bases, with 10 bases sitting between them. CDR1 GTSNPN and CDR2 SVGIG come from the germline V gene (reference sequence). The length of the CDR3 is 13 residues.

The specimen sequenced was PBMCs or T cells enriched from blood (not recorded which). This chain links TRBV30 with TRBJ2-5; D perhaps matches TRBD2 (6 bases). The clonotype originates from a woman aged 35 to 49 with acute COVID-19. The DNA of the CDR3 is TGTGCCTGGAGTGTGCACGGGAGTGAGACCCAGTACTTC. Amino acids: CAWSVHGSETQYF.